The clone carrying this T cell receptor (beta chain) appeared a few times. Its antigen is not identified. This sample is drawn from a study of cytomegalovirus exposure and HLA in healthy donors. Study results and caveats: Later analysis suggested most CMV-associated TCR beta chains were HLA-restricted. Reportedly, fewer N-insertions than the approximately 610-donor mean appeared in an Asian-associated ancestry cluster in a later analysis. The classifier was said to identify cytomegalovirus status with high specificity and sensitivity. Researchers counted some 150 TCR beta chains as cytomegalovirus-associated.

Trimming removed 0 bases at V and 6 bases at J, with 11 bases between. The CDR3 extends over 14 amino acids. Germline V lookup: CDR1 MGHRA, CDR2 YSYEKL. The PCR employed 60 Vbeta primers together with 13 Jbeta primers. Method: immunoSEQ multiplex PCR; TCRdb's copy keeps in-frame clones and lacks some. The sample records 150,000 to 200,000 clones, roughly 79% being singletons. The clonotype originates from a woman aged 18-29 years in good health and CMV-seropositive. The chain joins TRBV4-1 to TRBJ1-1; tentatively, D is TRBD1 (5 bases). Sequenced: PBMCs. The CDR3 region is CASSQDQGLAEAFF. CDR3 nucleotide sequence: TGCGCCAGCAGCCAAGATCAGGGTCTGGCTGAAGCTTTCTTT.